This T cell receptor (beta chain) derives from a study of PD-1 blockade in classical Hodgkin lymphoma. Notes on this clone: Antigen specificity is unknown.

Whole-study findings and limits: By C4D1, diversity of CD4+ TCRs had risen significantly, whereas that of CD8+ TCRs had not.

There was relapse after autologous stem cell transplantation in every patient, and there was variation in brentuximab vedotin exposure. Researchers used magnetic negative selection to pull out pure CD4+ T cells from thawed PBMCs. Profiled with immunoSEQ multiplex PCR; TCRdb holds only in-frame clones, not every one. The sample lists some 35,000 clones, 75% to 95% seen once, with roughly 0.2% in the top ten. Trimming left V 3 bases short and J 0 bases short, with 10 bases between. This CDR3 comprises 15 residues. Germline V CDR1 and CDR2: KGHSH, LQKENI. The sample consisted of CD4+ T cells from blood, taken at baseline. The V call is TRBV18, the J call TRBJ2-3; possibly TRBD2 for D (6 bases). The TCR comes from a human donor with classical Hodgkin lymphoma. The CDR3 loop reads CASSPQRASTDTQYF. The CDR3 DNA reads TGTGCCAGCTCACCCCAGCGGGCTAGCACAGATACGCAGTATTTT.